This T cell receptor (beta chain) was obtained from a study of blood T cell repertoires in COVID-19. Study at large: Italy, Spain and the United States were the sources of the convalescent and acute COVID-19 samples. Sources were T cells, B-cell-depleted T cells, or PBMCs; the material itself was cDNA or gDNA.

CDR1 and CDR2 (germline): SGHTA, FQGNSA. The CDR3 runs 16 residues. V lost 5 bases and J lost 4; bases outside the gene matches: 10. Original processing notes: Cell counts per sample came from amplifying reference gene primers. Measured with immunoSEQ multiplex PCR; TCRdb has only the in-frame clones, and not every one. V, J and clone size are taken as reported in that table, and D and trimming were inferred from the DNA itself. The profile covers under 300,000 clones, with around four fifths appearing a single time and roughly 4.2% taken by the ten largest. Sequenced sample: peripheral blood. The genes are TRBV7-2 and TRBJ2-5; 10 nucleotides line up with TRBD2. This TCR derives from a middle-aged woman with active or convalescent COVID-19. The CDR3 nucleotides read TGTGCCAGCAGCGGGCGGTCTAGCGGGGGAGGAGAGACCCAGTACTTC. It specifies CASSGRSSGGGETQYF.